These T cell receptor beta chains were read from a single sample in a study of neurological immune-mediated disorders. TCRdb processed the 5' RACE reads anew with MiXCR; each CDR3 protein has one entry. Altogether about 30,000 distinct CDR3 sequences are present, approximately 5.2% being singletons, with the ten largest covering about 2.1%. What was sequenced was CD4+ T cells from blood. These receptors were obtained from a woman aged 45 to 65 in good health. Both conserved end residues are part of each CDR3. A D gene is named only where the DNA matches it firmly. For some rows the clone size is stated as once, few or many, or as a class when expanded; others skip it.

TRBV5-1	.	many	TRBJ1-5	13	TGCGCCAGCAGCCCCGAGGGCAACCAGCCCCAGCATTTT	CASSPEGNQPQHF
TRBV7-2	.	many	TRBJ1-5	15	TGTGCCAGCAGCTTAGGCAGCACTAGCAATCAGCCCCAGCATTTT	CASSLGSTSNQPQHF
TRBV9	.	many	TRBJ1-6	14	TGTGCCAGCACTCCGGGCCTGGGTAATTCACCCCTCCACTTT	CASTPGLGNSPLHF
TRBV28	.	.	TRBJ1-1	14	TGTGCCAGCCTTACGTCAGGGGCTAACACTGAAGCTTTCTTT	CASLTSGANTEAFF
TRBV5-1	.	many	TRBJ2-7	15	TGCGCCAGCAGCTTGGGTCCAGGAAGCTCCTACGAGCAGTACTTC	CASSLGPGSSYEQYF
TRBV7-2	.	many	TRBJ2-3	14	TGTGCCAGCAGCTCCCACCGGGACGGGGATACGCAGTATTTT	CASSSHRDGDTQYF
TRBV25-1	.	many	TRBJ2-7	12	TGTGCCAGCTCAAAGGTGGGGGACGAGCAGTACTTC	CASSKVGDEQYF
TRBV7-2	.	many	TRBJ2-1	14	TGTGCCAGCAGCTTAGGGCCCCAAAACAATGAGCAGTTCTTC	CASSLGPQNNEQFF
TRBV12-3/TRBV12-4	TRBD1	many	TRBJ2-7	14	TGTGCCACCTCCCCGGGACAGGGACCCTACGAGCAGTACTTC	CATSPGQGPYEQYF
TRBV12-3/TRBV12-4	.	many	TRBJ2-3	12	TGTGCCAGCAGTCAATTCGGGGATACGCAGTATTTT	CASSQFGDTQYF
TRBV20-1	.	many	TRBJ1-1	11	TGCAGTGCCCTGGACGTGCCTGAAGCTTTCTTT	CSALDVPEAFF
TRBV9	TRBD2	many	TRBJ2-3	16	TGTGCCAGCAGCCCTGGGACTAGCGGGAGAACAGATACGCAGTATTTT	CASSPGTSGRTDTQYF
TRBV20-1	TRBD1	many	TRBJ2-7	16	TGCAGTGCTAGAGATGGCACCGGGACAGGGTTCTACGAGCAGTACTTC	CSARDGTGTGFYEQYF
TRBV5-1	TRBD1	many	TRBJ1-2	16	TGCGCCAGCAGCCCGGGACAGGGTTTGACGGGCTATGGCTACACCTTC	CASSPGQGLTGYGYTF
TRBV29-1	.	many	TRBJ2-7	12	TGCAGCGTTGAAGATCTGGCCTACGAGCAGTACTTC	CSVEDLAYEQYF
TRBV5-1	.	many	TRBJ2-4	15	TGCGCCAGCAGCTTATATCACAGGCAGGGAAACATTCAGTACTTC	CASSLYHRQGNIQYF
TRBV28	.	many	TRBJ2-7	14	TGTGCCAGCAGTTTGACAGGCAACTCCTACGAGCAGTACTTC	CASSLTGNSYEQYF
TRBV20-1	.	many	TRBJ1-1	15	TGCAGTGCTAGGATACGGGGCAGAATGAACACTGAAGCTTTCTTT	CSARIRGRMNTEAFF
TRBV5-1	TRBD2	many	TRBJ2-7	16	TGCGCCAGCAGAATTGGGGGCGGGGGGGGCCTCGACGAGCAGTACTTC	CASRIGGGGGLDEQYF
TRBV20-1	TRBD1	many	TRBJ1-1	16	TGCAGTGCCACCGGGACAGGGGGCCGAGGGGGCACTGAAGCTTTCTTT	CSATGTGGRGGTEAFF
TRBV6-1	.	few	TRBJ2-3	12	TGTGCCAGCAGTGAAGCGCCAGATACGCAGTATTTT	CASSEAPDTQYF
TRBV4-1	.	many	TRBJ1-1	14	TGCGCCAGCAGCCAAGGATTTAGAAACACTGAAGCTTTCTTT	CASSQGFRNTEAFF
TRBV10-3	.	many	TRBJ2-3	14	TGTGCCATCAGCAGATCGACAGTAACAGATACGCAGTATTTT	CAISRSTVTDTQYF
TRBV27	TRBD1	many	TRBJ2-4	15	TGTGCCAGCAGTAACAGACAGGGGGTGGAAAACATTCAGTACTTC	CASSNRQGVENIQYF
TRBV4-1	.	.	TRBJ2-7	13	TGCGCCAGCAGCCCGACTCCGTCCTACGAGCAGTACTTC	CASSPTPSYEQYF
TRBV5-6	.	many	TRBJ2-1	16	TGTGCCAGCAGCTTGGGAGGGCCGAGCTCCTACAATGAGCAGTTCTTC	CASSLGGPSSYNEQFF
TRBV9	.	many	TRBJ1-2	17	TGTGCCAGCAGCGCTAACCGGGACGGGACCCGTCCGAGGGGCTACACCTTC	CASSANRDGTRPRGYTF
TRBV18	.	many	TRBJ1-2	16	TGTGCCAGCTCACCACCGGGGCTTAAAGCTAACTATGGCTACACCTTC	CASSPPGLKANYGYTF
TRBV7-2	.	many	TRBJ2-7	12	TGTGCCAGCAGCTTAGGGGTTTACGAGCAGTACTTC	CASSLGVYEQYF
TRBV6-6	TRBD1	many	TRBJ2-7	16	TGTGCCAGCAGTTCCTACAGGGGATCAATCGGCCACGAGCAGTACTTC	CASSSYRGSIGHEQYF
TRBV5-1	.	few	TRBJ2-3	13	TGCGCCAGCAGACCGACAGGCACAGATACGCAGTATTTT	CASRPTGTDTQYF
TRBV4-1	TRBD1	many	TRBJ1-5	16	TGCGCCAGCAGCCAAGATTCAGGGGGGTTAGGGCAGCCCCAGCATTTT	CASSQDSGGLGQPQHF
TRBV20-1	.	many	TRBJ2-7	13	TGCAGCGAAATAGCGGATCTCTCCTACGAGCAGTACTTC	CSEIADLSYEQYF
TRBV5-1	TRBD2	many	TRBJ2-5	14	TGCGCCAGCAGCTTTAGCGGGAGTGGTGAGACCCAGTACTTC	CASSFSGSGETQYF
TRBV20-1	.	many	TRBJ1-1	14	TGCAGTGCTAGTATTGGGGCTGCGAACACTGAAGCTTTCTTT	CSASIGAANTEAFF
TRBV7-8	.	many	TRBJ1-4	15	TGTGCCAGCAGCTTAGTGGCGGCCGGAAATGAAAAACTGTTTTTT	CASSLVAAGNEKLFF
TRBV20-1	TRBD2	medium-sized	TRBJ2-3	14	TGCAGTGCTAGAGTGTCTAGCGGGGGAGATACGCAGTATTTT	CSARVSSGGDTQYF
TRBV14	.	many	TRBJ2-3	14	TGTGCCAGCAGCCAAGATGGCCAGGGGACCACGCAGTATTTT	CASSQDGQGTTQYF
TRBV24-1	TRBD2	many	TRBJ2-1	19	TGTGCCACCAGTGATTTTGTCCCCTCTAGCGGGACCCCTAACAATGAGCAGTTCTTC	CATSDFVPSSGTPNNEQFF
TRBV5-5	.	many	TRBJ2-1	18	TGTGCCAGCAGCTTGGGGTCGGGCGGGCAGAGCTCCTACAATGAGCAGTTCTTC	CASSLGSGGQSSYNEQFF
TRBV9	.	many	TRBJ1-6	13	TGTGCCAGCAGCGAGGGGGTAGGGGGGACCCTCCACTTT	CASSEGVGGTLHF
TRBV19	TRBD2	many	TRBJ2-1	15	TGTGCCAGTAGTCCTAGACTAGCGAGAAACAATGAGCAGTTCTTC	CASSPRLARNNEQFF
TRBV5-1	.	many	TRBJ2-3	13	TGCGCCAGCAGCTCGGGGTCCACAGATACGCAGTATTTT	CASSSGSTDTQYF
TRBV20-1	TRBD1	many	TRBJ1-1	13	TGCAGTGCACCGGGACAGGGGGCGAGTGTAGCTTTCTTT	CSAPGQGASVAFF
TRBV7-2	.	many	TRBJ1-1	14	TGTGCCAGCAGCCAAACAGGGCTGAACACTGAAGCTTTCTTT	CASSQTGLNTEAFF
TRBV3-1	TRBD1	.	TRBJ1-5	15	TGTGCCAGCAGCCAAGAACAGGGGCGCAATCAGCCCCAGCATTTT	CASSQEQGRNQPQHF
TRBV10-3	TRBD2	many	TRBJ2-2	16	TGTGCCATCAGGGGGACTAGCGGGAGAGGCACCGGGGAGCTGTTTTTT	CAIRGTSGRGTGELFF
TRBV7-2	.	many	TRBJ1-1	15	TGTGCCAGCAGCTTAGCGGCAGGAAGAAACACTGAAGCTTTCTTT	CASSLAAGRNTEAFF
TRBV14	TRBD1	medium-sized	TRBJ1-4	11	TGTGCCAGCAGCCATGAGGGACAGCTGTTTTTT	CASSHEGQLFF
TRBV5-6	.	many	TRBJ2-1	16	TGTGCCAGCAGCCCGGGGGAGGCTGCCTCCTACAATGAGCAGTTCTTC	CASSPGEAASYNEQFF
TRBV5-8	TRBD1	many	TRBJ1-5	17	TGTGCCAGCAGCCGTCGGACAGGGCGAGTTGGCAATCAGCCCCAGCATTTT	CASSRRTGRVGNQPQHF
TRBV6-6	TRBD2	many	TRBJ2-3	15	TGTGCCAGCAGGGGGACTAGGGACCTCTCTGATACGCAGTATTTT	CASRGTRDLSDTQYF